The T cell receptor beta chain under discussion was sequenced for a study of T cell changes during pregnancy in multiple sclerosis. Trimming left V 2 bases short and J 4 bases short, with 15 bases between. The germline V gene has CDR1 SGHTA and CDR2 FQGNSA. The CDR3 sequence is 15 residues long. The data were produced by immunoSEQ multiplex PCR, yet TCRdb's version contains in-frame clones alone and is incomplete. Seen here are approximately 80,000 clones, 85% to 95% observed once, and the top ten hold around 0.75%. The chain employs TRBV7-2 and TRBJ2-7; possibly TRBD1 for D (5 bases). This receptor was taken from a female donor in good health, enrolled as a control in a pregnancy study. The sequencing here drew on peripheral blood, taken in the second trimester of pregnancy. The CDR3 loop reads CASSLRLRDLYEQYF. CDR3 DNA sequence: TGTGCCAGCAGCTTACGACTCAGGGATCTGTACGAGCAGTACTTC.